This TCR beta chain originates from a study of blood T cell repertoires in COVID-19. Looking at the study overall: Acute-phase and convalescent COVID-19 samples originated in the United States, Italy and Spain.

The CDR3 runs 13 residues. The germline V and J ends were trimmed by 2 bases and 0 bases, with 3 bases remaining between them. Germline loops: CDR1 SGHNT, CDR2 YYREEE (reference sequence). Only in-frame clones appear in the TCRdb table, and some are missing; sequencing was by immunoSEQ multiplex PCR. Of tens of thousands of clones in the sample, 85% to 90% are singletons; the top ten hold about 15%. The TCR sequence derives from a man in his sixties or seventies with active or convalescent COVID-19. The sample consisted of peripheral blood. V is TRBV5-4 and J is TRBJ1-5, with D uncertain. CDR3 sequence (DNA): TGTGCCAGCAGCTTTAATAGCAATCAGCCCCAGCATTTT. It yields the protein CASSFNSNQPQHF.